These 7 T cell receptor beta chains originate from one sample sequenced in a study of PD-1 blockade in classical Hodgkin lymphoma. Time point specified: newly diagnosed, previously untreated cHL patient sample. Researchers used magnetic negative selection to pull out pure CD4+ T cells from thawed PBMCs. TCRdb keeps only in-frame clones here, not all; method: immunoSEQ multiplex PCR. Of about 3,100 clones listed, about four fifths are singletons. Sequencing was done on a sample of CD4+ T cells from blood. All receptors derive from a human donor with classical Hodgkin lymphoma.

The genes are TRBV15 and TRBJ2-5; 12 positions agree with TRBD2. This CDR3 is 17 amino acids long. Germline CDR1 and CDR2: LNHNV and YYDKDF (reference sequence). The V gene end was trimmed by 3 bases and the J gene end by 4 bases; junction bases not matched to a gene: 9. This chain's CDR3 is CATSSLPGLAGRETQYF. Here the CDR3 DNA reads TGTGCCACCAGCAGCCTCCCTGGACTAGCGGGGAGAGAGACCCAGTACTTC.

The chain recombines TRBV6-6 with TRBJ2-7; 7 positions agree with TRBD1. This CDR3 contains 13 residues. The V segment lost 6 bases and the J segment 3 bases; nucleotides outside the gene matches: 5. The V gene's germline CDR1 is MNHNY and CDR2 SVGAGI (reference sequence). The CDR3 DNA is TGTGCCAGCAGCCAAGACAGGGACTACGAGCAGTACTTC. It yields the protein CASSQDRDYEQYF.

The DNA for the CDR3 is TGCGCCAGCAGCAGGACAGCTAGCACAGATACGCAGTATTTT. The encoded protein is CASSRTASTDTQYF. V is TRBV5-1 and J is TRBJ2-3; weak D call: TRBD1 (6 bases). V gave up 4 bases and J gave up 0 bases, with 9 bases separating them. The CDR3 covers 14 residues. CDR1 and CDR2 (germline): SGHRS, YFSETQ.

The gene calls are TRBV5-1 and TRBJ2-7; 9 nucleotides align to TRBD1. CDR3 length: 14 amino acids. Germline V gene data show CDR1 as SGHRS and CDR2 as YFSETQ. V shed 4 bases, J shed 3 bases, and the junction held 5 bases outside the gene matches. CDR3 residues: CASSPGTGNYEQYF. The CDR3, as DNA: TGCGCCAGCAGCCCCGGGACAGGGAACTACGAGCAGTACTTC. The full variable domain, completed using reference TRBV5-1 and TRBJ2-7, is KAGVTQTPRYLIKTRGQQVTLSCSPISGHRSVSWYQQTPGQGLQFLFEYFSETQRNKGNFPGRFSGRQFSNSRSEMNVSTLELGDSALYLCASSPGTGNYEQYFGPGTRLTVT.

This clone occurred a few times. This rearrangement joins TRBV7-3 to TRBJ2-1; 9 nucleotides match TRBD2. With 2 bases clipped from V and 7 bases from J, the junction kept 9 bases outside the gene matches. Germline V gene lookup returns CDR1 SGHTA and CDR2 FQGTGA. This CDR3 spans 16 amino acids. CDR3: CASSLVGSGGTNEQFF. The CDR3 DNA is TGTGCCAGCAGCTTAGTGGGTAGCGGGGGTACGAATGAGCAGTTCTTC.

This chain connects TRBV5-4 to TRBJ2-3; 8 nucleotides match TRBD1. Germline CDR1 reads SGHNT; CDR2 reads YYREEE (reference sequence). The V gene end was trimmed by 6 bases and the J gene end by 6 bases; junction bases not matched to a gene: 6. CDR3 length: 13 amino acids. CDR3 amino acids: CASMDREADTQYF. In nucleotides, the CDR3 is TGTGCCAGCATGGACAGGGAGGCGGATACGCAGTATTTT.

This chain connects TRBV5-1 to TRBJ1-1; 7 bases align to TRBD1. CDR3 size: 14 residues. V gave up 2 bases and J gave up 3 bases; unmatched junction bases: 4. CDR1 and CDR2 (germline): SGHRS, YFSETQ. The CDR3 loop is CASSLQGWDTEAFF. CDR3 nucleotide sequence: TGCGCCAGCAGCTTACAGGGGTGGGACACTGAAGCTTTCTTT.